The 27 T cell receptor beta chains listed next were all sequenced from one sample in a study of blood T cell repertoires in COVID-19. This table comes from immunoSEQ multiplex PCR, and its TCRdb copy is limited to in-frame clones, with some not included. The repertoire holds more than 55,000 clones, with about 87% as singletons. Sequenced material: peripheral blood. Receptors were obtained from a woman aged 65 to 85 with acute or convalescent COVID-19.

The chain is built from TRBV2 and TRBJ1-5, with D unresolved. CDR1 SNHLY and CDR2 FYNNEI come from the germline V gene. Trimming shortened V by 4 bases and J by 0 bases, and 10 bases separated the two germline ends. The CDR3 runs to 15 residues. The CDR3 loop is CASSAGSYSNQPQHF. In DNA, the CDR3 is TGTGCCAGCAGTGCAGGCAGCTATAGCAATCAGCCCCAGCATTTT.

The V gene is TRBV2, the J gene TRBJ2-3, with D perhaps matching TRBD2 (5 bases). The V and J ends lost 7 bases and 1 base respectively, with 12 bases between them. Germline lookup yields CDR1 SNHLY and CDR2 FYNNEI. The CDR3 loop spans 14 amino acids. The CDR3 region has the DNA TGTGCCAGCACCGGAGGTTCTGGCACAGATACGCAGTATTTT. Protein: CASTGGSGTDTQYF.

The V gene is TRBV28, the J gene TRBJ2-7, with 7 bases fitting TRBD2. The germline gives CDR1 MDHEN, CDR2 SYDVKM. The J segment lost 2 bases and the V segment lost 7 bases, leaving 8 bases of the junction unmatched. This CDR3 spans 14 amino acids. The CDR3 sequence: CASTGGGAPYEQYF. CDR3 bases: TGTGCCAGCACTGGGGGAGGGGCCCCCTACGAGCAGTACTTC.

The chain joins TRBV10-3 to TRBJ1-2; no definite D call. V was clipped by 0 bases and J by 4 bases, with 21 bases between them. In germline, CDR1 is ENHRY, CDR2 SYGVKD. This CDR3 is 18 amino acids long. This CDR3 reads CAISESVTSQPSGYGYTF. CDR3 in DNA: TGTGCCATCAGTGAGTCCGTCACATCCCAACCCTCGGGCTATGGCTACACCTTC.

The rearrangement joins TRBV12-3 or TRBV12-4 to TRBJ1-1; 7 bases match TRBD1. V lost 3 bases to trimming and J lost 11 bases; unmatched junction nucleotides: 3. The CDR3 contains 11 residues. The chain's CDR3 is CASSLGQRAFF. In DNA, the CDR3 is TGTGCCAGCAGTTTGGGACAGCGGGCTTTCTTT.

The J gene is TRBJ1-1, the V gene TRBV5-1; D gene unclear. Germline assignment: CDR1 SGHRS and CDR2 YFSETQ. CDR3 length: 15 residues. The V end was cut by 0 bases, the J end by 3 bases, with 12 bases between. Here the CDR3 reads CASSLGTLRDTEAFF. In DNA form, the CDR3 reads TGCGCCAGCAGCTTGGGGACCCTGAGGGACACTGAAGCTTTCTTT. The complete variable domain, with remaining parts taken from reference TRBV5-1 and TRBJ1-1, reads KAGVTQTPRYLIKTRGQQVTLSCSPISGHRSVSWYQQTPGQGLQFLFEYFSETQRNKGNFPGRFSGRQFSNSRSEMNVSTLELGDSALYLCASSLGTLRDTEAFFGQGTRLTVV.

This rearrangement joins TRBV5-5 to TRBJ2-5; TRBD2 matches 11 bases. Looked up from germline, CDR1 is SGHKS and CDR2 is YYEKEE (reference sequence). This CDR3 is built from 15 residues. V lost 0 bases and J lost 4; bases outside the gene matches: 2. The CDR3, as DNA: TGTGCCAGCAGCTTGGTTGGACTAGCGGGAGAGACCCAGTACTTC. Amino acid sequence: CASSLVGLAGETQYF.

The chain combines TRBV20-1 with TRBJ1-1, with D possibly matching TRBD1 (5 bases). The V gene lost 4 bases and the J gene lost 5 bases, with 8 bases spanning the gap. CDR3 length: 11 residues. Germline loops: CDR1 DFQATT, CDR2 SNEGSKA (reference sequence). This CDR3 is CSATGKTEAFF. CDR3 bases: TGCAGTGCTACAGGGAAAACTGAAGCTTTCTTT.

The V gene is TRBV5-4, the J gene TRBJ2-7, with 8 bases matching TRBD1. CDR1 and CDR2 from the germline V gene are SGHNT and YYREEE (reference sequence). The V gene end was trimmed by 0 bases and the J gene end by 3 bases; junction bases not matched to a gene: 5. The CDR3 extends over 15 amino acids. The chain's CDR3 is CASSLGQGLNYEQYF. The CDR3 region has the DNA TGTGCCAGCAGCTTGGGACAGGGGCTGAACTACGAGCAGTACTTC.

The chain carries TRBV24-1 and TRBJ2-1; 8 bases agree with TRBD2. V lost 4 bases and J lost 5; bases outside the gene matches: 9. The germline gives CDR1 KGHDR, CDR2 SFDVKD. The CDR3 is made up of 16 amino acids. The DNA of the CDR3 is TGTGCCACCAGTGACCTGACGGGACTAGGTAACAATGAGCAGTTCTTC. Translation: CATSDLTGLGNNEQFF.

The chain joins TRBV30 to TRBJ1-4, with 8 bases aligning to TRBD1. The CDR3 extends over 15 amino acids. After removal of 2 bases from V and 8 bases from J, the junction contained 10 bases not matched to a gene. Germline V gene lookup returns CDR1 GTSNPN and CDR2 SVGIG (reference sequence). The CDR3 region is CAWSTATGVKEKLFF. The DNA of the CDR3 is TGTGCCTGGAGTACCGCGACAGGGGTGAAGGAAAAACTGTTTTTT.

This rearrangement joins TRBV6-6 to TRBJ1-3; D is possibly TRBD1 (6 bases). V lost 2 bases to trimming and J lost 0 bases, with 8 bases between them. CDR3 size: 15 residues. CDR1 MNHNY and CDR2 SVGAGI come from the germline V gene (reference sequence). The CDR3 DNA follows: TGTGCCAGCAGTTACCCAGGGGACTCTGGAAACACCATATATTTT. Its translation is CASSYPGDSGNTIYF.

V usage is TRBV28 and J usage is TRBJ1-4, with 7 bases lining up with TRBD1. Germline loops: CDR1 MDHEN, CDR2 SYDVKM. V shed 5 bases, J shed 4 bases, and the junction held 7 bases outside the gene matches. The length of the CDR3 is 15 residues. The CDR3 sequence is CASSVGTANNEKLFF. As DNA, the CDR3 is TGTGCCAGCAGTGTTGGGACAGCCAATAATGAAAAACTGTTTTTT.

The chain employs TRBV4-3 and TRBJ1-1; 7 nucleotides align to TRBD1. Germline V gene lookup returns CDR1 LGHNA and CDR2 YSLEER. J was trimmed by 4 bases and V by 0 bases; bases with no gene match: 11. This CDR3 has 17 residues. The CDR3 sequence is CASSQDGREQGRTEAFF. DNA for the CDR3: TGCGCCAGCAGCCAAGATGGGAGAGAACAGGGGCGCACTGAAGCTTTCTTT.

The sample holds one count of this clone. The J gene is TRBJ1-1, the V gene TRBV30; D perhaps matches TRBD1 (5 bases). The CDR3 length is 13 residues. V lost 0 bases to trimming and J lost 6 bases, with 11 bases between them. Germline assignment: CDR1 GTSNPN and CDR2 SVGIG (reference sequence). The CDR3: CAWSVLGGAEAFF. For the CDR3, the DNA is TGTGCCTGGAGTGTACTCGGGGGGGCTGAAGCTTTCTTT.

In this sample, this clone turned up once. V gene TRBV5-4 combines with J gene TRBJ2-7; D may be TRBD2 (6 bases). V shed 0 bases and J shed 4 bases, with 14 bases lying between them. The germline CDR1 and CDR2 sequences are SGHNT and YYREEE (reference sequence). CDR3 length equals 15 residues. The CDR3 DNA sequence: TGTGCCAGCAGCTTGGAGGGAAATAGCGGTTACGAGCAGTACTTC. Its translation: CASSLEGNSGYEQYF.

This clone was recorded once. The chain has TRBV10-2 and TRBJ1-2; D remains ambiguous. Germline V gene lookup returns CDR1 WSHSY and CDR2 SAAADI. The CDR3 loop spans 16 amino acids. V lost 2 bases and J 3 bases, leaving 16 bases between the germline ends. This chain's CDR3 is CASSEERTAVDYGYTF. DNA for the CDR3: TGCGCCAGCAGTGAGGAGCGGACGGCGGTTGACTATGGCTACACCTTC.

This rearrangement joins TRBV19 to TRBJ2-1; TRBD2 matches at 7 bases. This CDR3 region has 18 residues. The germline V gene encodes CDR1 LNHDA and CDR2 SQIVND (reference sequence). Trimming at V came to 0 bases and at J to 3 bases, leaving 11 bases not matched to a gene. CDR3 sequence: CASSIDIDTAGYYNEQFF. The DNA of the CDR3 is TGTGCCAGTAGTATAGACATCGACACAGCGGGATACTACAATGAGCAGTTCTTC.

V gene TRBV15 combines with J gene TRBJ1-6; maybe TRBD1 (5 bases). The germline V gene has CDR1 LNHNV and CDR2 YYDKDF (reference sequence). The V end lost 2 bases, the J end lost 10 bases, and 9 bases lay between the germline ends. CDR3 length: 13 residues. The CDR3 loop is CATSRQGESPLHF. Written as DNA, the CDR3 is TGTGCCACCAGCAGACAAGGGGAATCACCCCTCCACTTT.

The chain uses TRBV27 and TRBJ1-5; D is possibly TRBD1 (5 bases). The V gene's germline CDR1 is MNHEY and CDR2 SMNVEV (reference sequence). CDR3 length equals 14 residues. Between the trimmed V and J ends, which lost 5 bases and 5 bases, there was a span of 13 bases. The CDR3 loop is CASSPGRRDQPQHF. The CDR3 DNA reads as TGTGCCAGCAGTCCAGGGAGGCGGGATCAGCCCCAGCATTTT.

This clone was detected only a few times. The chain carries TRBV6-5 and TRBJ1-6; weak D call: TRBD1 (6 bases). Germline CDR1 MNHEY, CDR2 SVGAGI. The CDR3 totals 15 residues. Trimming pared 6 bases from V and 5 bases from J, leaving 14 bases between. In DNA form, the CDR3 reads TGTGCCAGCAGAGTGGGGACACACAATAATTCACCCCTCCACTTT. Residues: CASRVGTHNNSPLHF.

The CDR3 region has the DNA TGTGCCAGCAGTGAATATTCAGGGGGCGCTGGCTATGGCTACACCTTC. This codes for CASSEYSGGAGYGYTF. V and J are TRBV6-1 and TRBJ1-2; 8 positions match TRBD1. Per the germline V gene, CDR1 is MNHNS and CDR2 is SASEGT. This CDR3 region has 16 residues. V lost 2 bases and J lost 4; bases outside the gene matches: 9.

The rearrangement joins TRBV5-4 to TRBJ2-3, with D unclear. This CDR3 contains 14 residues. CDR1 SGHNT and CDR2 YYREEE come from the germline V gene (reference sequence). The V end lost 4 bases, the J end lost 4 bases, and 13 bases lay between the germline ends. This CDR3 reads CASSVPGGADTQYF. CDR3 sequence (DNA): TGTGCCAGCAGCGTTCCCGGTGGAGCAGATACGCAGTATTTT.

The chain joins TRBV9 to TRBJ2-2, with TRBD1 matching 9 bases. Trimming removed 0 bases from V and 0 bases from J; junction bases left unmatched: 9. From germline, CDR1 is SGDLS and CDR2 YYNGEE. This CDR3 region has 19 residues. CDR3 nucleotide sequence: TGTGCCAGCAGCGTAGATAGGACAGGGGTTAGGGCGAACACCGGGGAGCTGTTTTTT. Translated: CASSVDRTGVRANTGELFF.

V gene TRBV7-2 combines with J gene TRBJ1-1; D gene uncertain. Germline V gene sequence: CDR1 SGHTA, CDR2 FQGNSA. The CDR3 consists of 14 residues. Trimming cost V 1 base and J 3 bases, with 9 bases left between them. The CDR3 DNA follows: TGTGCCAGCAGCTTAGGTGGCTCCGACACTGAAGCTTTCTTT. This gives the protein CASSLGGSDTEAFF. Supplemented by reference TRBV7-2 and TRBJ1-1, the full variable domain reads GAGVSQSPSNKVTEKGKDVELRCDPISGHTALYWYRQSLGQGLEFLIYFQGNSAPDKSGLPSDRFSAERTGGSVSTLTIQRTQQEDSAVYLCASSLGGSDTEAFFGQGTRLTVV.

The sample holds one count of this clone. This sequence joins TRBV7-9 and TRBJ2-3; TRBD1 matches 9 bases. Trimming removed 1 base from V and 2 bases from J; junction bases left unmatched: 7. The CDR3 covers 17 residues. Germline lookup yields CDR1 SEHNR and CDR2 FQNEAQ (reference sequence). CDR3 sequence reads: CASSLVLGQGNTDTQYF. The DNA for the CDR3 is TGTGCCAGCAGCTTAGTACTGGGACAGGGAAACACAGATACGCAGTATTTT.

This clone has a single count. The chain couples TRBV28 to TRBJ1-6; D gene unclear. The CDR3 has 15 amino acids. CDR1 and CDR2 (germline): MDHEN, SYDVKM. Trimming cost V 6 bases and J 0 bases, with 9 bases left between them. The CDR3 here is CASSRGSSYNSPLHF. The DNA for the CDR3 is TGTGCCAGCAGCAGAGGGAGCTCCTATAATTCACCCCTCCACTTT. The entire variable domain, with the rest obtained from reference TRBV28 and TRBJ1-6, is as follows: DVKVTQSSRYLVKRTGEKVFLECVQDMDHENMFWYRQDPGLGLRLIYFSYDVKMKEKGDIPEGYSVSREKKERFSLILESASTNQTSMYLCASSRGSSYNSPLHFGNGTRLTVT.